The 21 T cell receptor beta chains reported below all come from one sample, sequenced in a study of CD8 T cells in ankylosing spondylitis. One entry per CDR3 protein, called by TCRdb with MiXCR from the 5' RACE reads. The sample carries hundreds of thousands of distinct CDR3 sequences, roughly 26% recorded once. General observations from the study: Seemingly characteristic of ankylosing spondylitis blood was a TCR beta motif consisting of about 8 highly homologous variants.

These receptors have no known antigen. Sequenced input: blood, either unsorted or a sorted T cell fraction (not recorded which). These receptor sequences come from a male donor with ankylosing spondylitis.

V is TRBV20-1 and J is TRBJ2-5, with 8 bases fitting TRBD1. In germline, CDR1 is DFQATT, CDR2 SNEGSKA (reference sequence). The CDR3 runs to 14 residues. Trimming at V came to 0 bases and at J to 2 bases, leaving 2 bases not matched to a gene. CDR3 residues: CSARENRGQETQYF. The CDR3 DNA is TGCAGTGCTAGAGAAAACAGGGGGCAAGAGACCCAGTACTTC.

The J gene is TRBJ2-2, the V gene TRBV20-1; 8 bases are a match to TRBD2. Germline V CDR1 and CDR2: DFQATT, SNEGSKA (reference sequence). J was trimmed by 2 bases and V by 3 bases; bases with no gene match: 8. There are 16 residues in the CDR3. CDR3 nucleotide sequence: TGCAGTGCTAGGGGGCTAGCGGGCTTAAACACCGGGGAGCTGTTTTTT. Protein sequence: CSARGLAGLNTGELFF.

This clonotype was recorded many times. V is TRBV20-1 and J is TRBJ2-7; TRBD1 or TRBD2 may be the D gene (7 bases each). The V end was cut by 0 bases, the J end by 6 bases, with 12 bases between. This CDR3 has 13 amino acids. The V gene's germline CDR1 is DFQATT and CDR2 SNEGSKA (reference sequence). This CDR3 is CSARDLRGGEQYV. The CDR3 bases are TGCAGTGCTAGAGATCTCAGGGGGGGCGAGCAGTACGTC.

This chain connects TRBV2 to TRBJ1-1, with 7 bases fitting TRBD1. Germline CDR1 is SNHLY and CDR2 is FYNNEI. Losses at the gene ends were 6 bases for V and 4 bases for J; bases not matched to a gene: 8. The CDR3 has 14 residues. The CDR3 is CASRDRHSGTEAFF. CDR3 sequence (DNA): TGTGCCAGCAGGGACAGGCACTCGGGCACTGAAGCTTTCTTT.

This clonotype has at least ten counts. The chain links TRBV5-1 to TRBJ2-1, with 7 bases identical to TRBD2. The germline CDR1 and CDR2 sequences are SGHRS and YFSETQ. This CDR3 has 15 residues. The V segment lost 3 bases and the J segment 4 bases; nucleotides outside the gene matches: 7. CDR3 DNA sequence: TGCGCCAGCAGCTCGGGGACTACGACTTACAATGAGCAGTTCTTC. Residues: CASSSGTTTYNEQFF.

J is TRBJ2-7 and V is TRBV7-9, with D perhaps TRBD1 or TRBD2 (5 bases each). The V gene lost 5 bases and the J gene lost 1 base, with 15 bases spanning the gap. CDR3 length equals 15 residues. Germline V gene lookup returns CDR1 SEHNR and CDR2 FQNEAQ (reference sequence). The CDR3 sequence: CASSPSAGGSYEQYF. The CDR3 nucleotides read TGTGCCAGCAGCCCCAGCGCTGGGGGTTCCTACGAGCAGTACTTC. The variable domain in full, with the rest retrieved from reference TRBV7-9 and TRBJ2-7, is DTGVSQNPRHKITKRGQNVTFRCDPISEHNRLYWYRQTLGQGPEFLTYFQNEAQLEKSRLLSDRFSAERPKGSFSTLEIQRTEQGDSAMYLCASSPSAGGSYEQYFGPGTRLTVT.

The rearrangement joins TRBV24-1 to TRBJ1-1; 7 bases align to TRBD1. The CDR3 spans 15 residues. The V and J ends lost 4 bases and 4 bases, in that order; junction bases with no gene match: 8. Germline V gene data show CDR1 as KGHDR and CDR2 as SFDVKD. The CDR3 DNA reads as TGTGCCACCAGTGACAGCAGACAGGGTATCACTGAAGCTTTCTTT. Its translation: CATSDSRQGITEAFF.

The gene calls are TRBV12-3 or TRBV12-4 and TRBJ1-5; D perhaps matches TRBD1 (6 bases). The CDR3 is 14 residues long. Trimming cost V 5 bases and J 7 bases, with 15 bases left between them. CDR3 bases: TGTGCCAGCAGTCAACAGGGAGTTACCCAGCCCCAGCATTTT. It translates to CASSQQGVTQPQHF.

Only a few counts were recorded for this clonotype. This rearrangement joins TRBV15 to TRBJ1-5; 9 nucleotides line up with TRBD1. The CDR3 loop spans 17 amino acids. CDR1 is LNHNV and CDR2 is YYDKDF in the germline V gene (reference sequence). The ends lost 2 bases at V and 0 bases at J; junction bases unmatched: 5. The CDR3 sequence is CATSRTRTGDSNQPQHF. The CDR3 DNA reads as TGTGCCACCAGCAGAACCCGGACAGGGGATAGCAATCAGCCCCAGCATTTT.

This clonotype was found a few times. The chain employs TRBV30 and TRBJ1-4; no firm D call. V lost 1 base, J lost 8 bases, and 8 bases lay in between. This CDR3 region has 12 residues. The germline V gene has CDR1 GTSNPN and CDR2 SVGIG (reference sequence). Here the CDR3 DNA reads TGTGCCTGGAGTGAGACGTACGAAAAACTGTTTTTT. Its protein is CAWSETYEKLFF.

This clonotype came up a few times. The V call is TRBV11-3, the J call TRBJ2-1, with D tentatively TRBD1 or TRBD2 (5 bases each). The CDR3 has 15 residues. V was trimmed by 7 bases and J by 5 bases, leaving 18 bases between them. Germline assignment: CDR1 SGHNT and CDR2 YENEEA. The CDR3 DNA is TGTGCCAGCACGGCGGGCACCGGGACCCACAATGAGCAGTTCTTC. Translated, it gives CASTAGTGTHNEQFF.

This clonotype came up a few times. This chain uses TRBV29-1 with TRBJ2-4; the D is unclear. Germline V gene sequence: CDR1 SQVTM, CDR2 ANQGSEA. V lost 2 bases to trimming and J lost 6 bases, with 11 bases between them. CDR3 length: 13 residues. CDR3 protein: CSVEKVLGNIQYF. CDR3 nucleotides: TGCAGCGTTGAAAAGGTCCTGGGAAACATTCAGTACTTC.

The CDR3 is CSASIQDGGETQYF. The CDR3, as DNA: TGCAGTGCTAGTATCCAGGACGGGGGAGAGACCCAGTACTTC. This chain joins TRBV20-1 and TRBJ2-5, with D possibly being TRBD2 (6 bases). Germline loops: CDR1 DFQATT, CDR2 SNEGSKA (reference sequence). V gave up 3 bases and J gave up 4 bases, with 15 bases separating them. The CDR3 sequence is 14 residues long.

This clonotype has a handful of counts. The V and J genes are TRBV27 and TRBJ2-1, with a weak D call TRBD2 (5 bases). Deletions cut 2 bases from V and 11 bases from J, with 13 bases between. Germline CDR1 is MNHEY and CDR2 is SMNVEV (reference sequence). This CDR3 comprises 13 residues. The chain's CDR3 is CASSLEGLGKQFF. CDR3 bases: TGTGCCAGCAGTTTAGAGGGATTGGGGAAGCAGTTCTTC.

This clonotype was seen only a few times. V gene TRBV3-1 combines with J gene TRBJ1-1; D is possibly TRBD1 (5 bases). Trimming removed 4 bases at V and 4 bases at J, with 10 bases between. Germline CDR1 LGHDT, CDR2 YNNKEL (reference sequence). The CDR3 length is 13 residues. CDR3 residues: CASSRGVATEAFF. The CDR3 DNA is TGTGCCAGCAGCCGAGGGGTGGCCACTGAAGCTTTCTTT.

This clonotype was picked up a small number of times. The chain is built from TRBV12-3 or TRBV12-4 and TRBJ2-1, with 10 bases fitting TRBD1. The CDR3 sequence is 15 residues long. The trim removed 3 bases at V and 10 bases at J, leaving 9 bases unmatched. The CDR3 sequence: CASSLRDRGRGEQFF. CDR3 DNA sequence: TGTGCCAGCAGTTTGAGGGACAGGGGCCGGGGCGAGCAGTTCTTC.

There are a few counts of this clonotype. The chain employs TRBV2 and TRBJ2-3, with TRBD2 matching over 7 bases. From germline, CDR1 is SNHLY and CDR2 FYNNEI. The CDR3 loop spans 14 amino acids. V was clipped by 5 bases and J by 3 bases; unmatched bases: 5. CDR3 DNA sequence: TGTGCCAGCAGTTCGACTAGCAGGACAGATACGCAGTATTTT. Protein sequence: CASSSTSRTDTQYF.

This rearrangement joins TRBV7-9 to TRBJ1-3; 9 bases agree with TRBD1. With V trimmed by 6 bases and J by 4 bases, 7 bases remained unmatched. Per the germline V gene, CDR1 is SEHNR and CDR2 is FQNEAQ (reference sequence). The CDR3 has 15 residues. The CDR3 sequence: CASSSHGTGGNTIYF. As DNA, the CDR3 is TGTGCCAGCAGTTCCCACGGGACAGGGGGAAACACCATATATTTT.

The V and J genes are TRBV11-3 and TRBJ1-3; perhaps TRBD1 as D (5 bases). V lost 3 bases and J lost 8, with 8 bases in between. The CDR3 sequence is 12 residues long. Germline CDR1 reads SGHNT; CDR2 reads YENEEA. The CDR3 nucleotides are TGTGCCAGCAGCTTGAGGGGAGACACCATATATTTT. This codes for CASSLRGDTIYF.

In this sample, this clonotype turned up a few times. The chain uses TRBV28 and TRBJ2-3, with 7 bases that match TRBD2. The CDR3 covers 16 residues. V was clipped by 4 bases and J by 0 bases; unmatched bases: 7. CDR1 and CDR2 (germline): MDHEN, SYDVKM. The CDR3 DNA follows: TGTGCCAGCAGTTCTAGCGGAACCTCTAGCACAGATACGCAGTATTTT. It yields the protein CASSSSGTSSTDTQYF.

This rearrangement joins TRBV6-1 to TRBJ2-3, with 10 bases identical to TRBD1. The CDR3 runs to 15 residues. V shed 4 bases, J shed 0 bases, and the junction held 1 base outside the gene matches. Per germline, CDR1 MNHNS and CDR2 SASEGT. This CDR3 is CASSGQGASTDTQYF. CDR3 coding DNA: TGTGCCAGCAGTGGACAGGGGGCTAGCACAGATACGCAGTATTTT.